One sample yielded the 5 T cell receptor beta chains listed below, sequenced in a study of early T cells in non-severe SARS-CoV-2 infection. One entry per CDR3 protein results from TCRdb running MiXCR on the 5' RACE reads. The data show about 76,000 distinct CDR3 sequences, with over 9% seen just once and approximately 4.8% held by the top ten. The sequencing sample was made of whole blood. These receptors were collected from an adult who was a healthcare worker with PCR-confirmed SARS-CoV-2 infection or an uninfected control (not recorded which).

In its sample, this clonotype was seen many times. The chain uses TRBV18 and TRBJ2-7; D possibly matches TRBD1 or TRBD2 (5 bases each). The CDR3 runs 14 residues. Deletions cut 3 bases from V and 5 bases from J, with 14 bases between. Germline-derived CDR1 and CDR2 are KGHSH and LQKENI. CDR3 amino acids: CASSPRRGQDEQYF. The CDR3 DNA follows: TGTGCCAGCTCACCGAGACGGGGCCAGGACGAGCAGTACTTC. Looking up the rest from reference TRBV18 and TRBJ2-7 gives the full variable domain: NAGVMQNPRHLVRRRGQEARLRCSPMKGHSHVYWYRQLPEEGLKFMVYLQKENIIDESGMPKERFSAEFPKEGPSILRIQQVVRGDSAAYFCASSPRRGQDEQYFGPGTRLTVT.

This clonotype was found a few times. V and J are TRBV9 and TRBJ2-5, with 15 nucleotides matching TRBD2. From germline, CDR1 is SGDLS and CDR2 YYNGEE. CDR3 length: 18 amino acids. Trimming at V came to 2 bases and at J to 5 bases, leaving 10 bases not matched to a gene. The CDR3, as DNA: TGTGCCAGCAGCGTTTCATCCCCCGGACTAGCGGGGGGGGAGACCCAGTACTTC. This sequence encodes CASSVSSPGLAGGETQYF.

There are many counts of this clonotype. V and J are TRBV20-1 and TRBJ1-5; D is perhaps TRBD1 (5 bases). Germline V gene sequence: CDR1 DFQATT, CDR2 SNEGSKA (reference sequence). The length of the CDR3 is 14 residues. Between the trimmed V and J ends, which lost 3 bases and 3 bases, there was a span of 12 bases. The CDR3 bases are TGCAGTGCTAGCCAGGAGGGGCTCAATCAGCCCCAGCATTTT. Protein sequence: CSASQEGLNQPQHF.

This clonotype came up many times. The chain couples TRBV5-4 to TRBJ1-4; a possible D gene is TRBD1 (5 bases). The germline V and J ends were trimmed by 4 bases and 3 bases, with 10 bases remaining between them. CDR3 size: 14 residues. CDR1 and CDR2 from the germline V gene are SGHNT and YYREEE (reference sequence). CDR3 protein: CASSIEGPNEKLFF. The CDR3 bases are TGTGCCAGCAGCATAGAGGGACCTAATGAAAAACTGTTTTTT. The full variable domain, its missing parts supplied by reference TRBV5-4 and TRBJ1-4, is ETGVTQSPTHLIKTRGQQVTLRCSSQSGHNTVSWYQQALGQGPQFIFQYYREEENGRGNFPPRFSGLQFPNYSSELNVNALELDDSALYLCASSIEGPNEKLFFGSGTQLSVL.

The chain carries TRBV7-2 and TRBJ1-1, with D possibly matching TRBD1 (6 bases). The V and J ends lost 0 bases and 11 bases respectively, with 16 bases between them. The CDR3 is 14 amino acids. CDR1 is SGHTA and CDR2 is FQGNSA in the germline V gene. CDR3 sequence: CASSLARAERGAFF. The CDR3 region has the DNA TGTGCCAGCAGCTTAGCGAGAGCAGAAAGGGGGGCTTTCTTT.